This T cell receptor (beta chain) was documented in a study of T cells in localized non-small cell lung cancer. Study-wide results and caveats: Adjacent lung held a median roughly 50 of the top 100 tumor clones. Uninvolved adjacent lung, not tumor, had the highest T cell clonality.

Regarding this clone: The antigen remains undetermined.

V was shortened by 3 bases and J by 0 bases, with 15 bases between the two germline ends. The CDR3 covers 18 residues. Per germline, CDR1 MNHNS and CDR2 SASEGT. Sequencing used immunoSEQ multiplex PCR; TCRdb keeps in-frame clones, though not all of them. Among fewer than 45,000 clones, around 83% were seen once, and the ten largest hold roughly 7.7%. This sequence was found in a woman aged 18 to 49 with stage III lung adenocarcinoma. The sequencing here drew on peripheral blood, taken before any cancer treatment. The V call is TRBV6-1, the J call TRBJ2-6; tentative D call: TRBD1 (6 bases). CDR3: CASSDPGQTFSGANVLTF. CDR3 DNA sequence: TGTGCCAGCAGTGACCCCGGACAGACTTTCTCTGGGGCCAACGTCCTGACTTTC.